Listed here are 20 T cell receptor beta chains from one sample, sequenced in a study of monozygotic twins with inflammatory bowel disease. Following a re-call of the 5' RACE reads, TCRdb has one entry per CDR3 protein and lacks DNA. The listing records about 210,000 distinct CDR3 sequences. The sample consisted of blood. These receptors all come from a human donor with ulcerative colitis or Crohn's disease, or a healthy co-twin of an affected twin (not recorded which).

The rearrangement uses TRBV25-1 and TRBJ1-2. Germline lookup yields CDR1 MGHDK and CDR2 SYGVNS. The CDR3 covers 14 residues. The CDR3 protein is CASSDPERGYGYTF.

The chain links TRBV7-9 to TRBJ1-3. In germline, CDR1 is SEHNR, CDR2 FQNEAQ (reference sequence). This CDR3 is built from 14 residues. The CDR3 loop is CASSSGSGGNTIYF. The full variable domain, rest sourced from reference TRBV7-9 and TRBJ1-3, is DTGVSQNPRHKITKRGQNVTFRCDPISEHNRLYWYRQTLGQGPEFLTYFQNEAQLEKSRLLSDRFSAERPKGSFSTLEIQRTEQGDSAMYLCASSSGSGGNTIYFGEGSWLTVV.

The genes are TRBV10-1 and TRBJ2-2; TCRdb reports TRBD1, a call that lacks DNA to check it against. The CDR3 runs to 17 residues. Germline V lookup: CDR1 WNHNN, CDR2 SYGVQD (reference sequence). CDR3: CASSGTQGDQHTGELFF.

The genes are TRBV12-3 or TRBV12-4 and TRBJ2-7; there is no DNA to check the TCRdb D call of TRBD2. The CDR3 is 17 residues long. The CDR3 loop is CASSLKVWQRPSYEQYF.

The CDR3 sequence: CASSPWFRGEKLFF. J is TRBJ1-4 and V is TRBV7-9; TCRdb's D call, TRBD1, is unchecked because there is no DNA. CDR1 and CDR2 from the germline V gene are SEHNR and FQNEAQ (reference sequence). The CDR3 loop spans 14 amino acids.

This chain connects TRBV20-1 to TRBJ2-1; TCRdb's assignment of TRBD1 cannot be checked, as there is no DNA. The CDR3 extends over 15 amino acids. Per the germline V gene, CDR1 is DFQATT and CDR2 is SNEGSKA (reference sequence). CDR3 amino acids: CSAAPGQGLYNEQFF.

CDR3: CASSRWGDRNTDTQYF. The chain carries TRBV11-2 and TRBJ2-3; TCRdb outputs TRBD1, but without DNA this stays unchecked. This CDR3 contains 16 residues. CDR1 and CDR2 from the germline V gene are SGHAT and FQNNGV.

The chain has TRBV4-1 and TRBJ1-4. The CDR3 runs 15 residues. CDR1 is MGHRA, CDR2 YSYEKL, per germline. The CDR3 is CASASGWGEKRKLFF.

The V call is TRBV23-1, the J call TRBJ2-1; TCRdb names TRBD1, which stays unverified in the absence of DNA. TRBV23-1 is reported as an ORF; its role is uncertain. The CDR3 totals 15 residues. CDR3 amino acids: CASTQGEVSGYEQFF.

This chain uses TRBV12-3 or TRBV12-4 with TRBJ2-2; TCRdb picks TRBD1, but there is no DNA to check that call. The CDR3 length is 19 residues. The CDR3: CASSFLRGDRGSYTGELFF.

The V gene is TRBV6-6, the J gene TRBJ1-2; the D call from TCRdb, TRBD1, cannot be confirmed without DNA. The CDR3 contains 13 residues. CDR1 is MNHNY and CDR2 is SVGAGI in the germline V gene (reference sequence). CDR3 sequence: CASSSTGGIGYTF.

The V gene is TRBV5-1, the J gene TRBJ2-6. Germline-derived CDR1 and CDR2 are SGHRS and YFSETQ. The CDR3 loop spans 16 amino acids. The CDR3 sequence is CASSLPDSSGANVLTF. Variable domain in full (rest from reference TRBV5-1 and TRBJ2-6): KAGVTQTPRYLIKTRGQQVTLSCSPISGHRSVSWYQQTPGQGLQFLFEYFSETQRNKGNFPGRFSGRQFSNSRSEMNVSTLELGDSALYLCASSLPDSSGANVLTFGAGSRLTVL.

The rearrangement uses TRBV5-1 and TRBJ2-5; the TCRdb call, TRBD1, lacks DNA for checking. Germline V gene lookup returns CDR1 SGHRS and CDR2 YFSETQ. This CDR3 region has 17 residues. Here the CDR3 reads CASSIVRQGARGETQYF.

The V and J genes are TRBV6-5 and TRBJ2-1; TCRdb gives TRBD1 as the D gene, but with no DNA this cannot be confirmed. Germline CDR1 MNHEY, CDR2 SVGAGI. The CDR3 is made up of 15 amino acids. CDR3 loop: CASSYVTGGINEQFF.

The rearrangement joins TRBV5-6 to TRBJ2-6. Germline CDR1 is SGHDT and CDR2 is YYEEEE. The CDR3 contains 15 residues. CDR3 amino acids: CASSQRTSGANVLTF.

V gene TRBV5-1 combines with J gene TRBJ2-5. Looked up from germline, CDR1 is SGHRS and CDR2 is YFSETQ. This CDR3 region has 16 residues. The CDR3: CASSLYGTGSQETQYF.

V gene TRBV18 combines with J gene TRBJ1-1; the TRBD1 assignment by TCRdb is unverifiable without DNA. This CDR3 is 15 amino acids long. From germline, CDR1 is KGHSH and CDR2 LQKENI. CDR3 sequence reads: CASSPQGQGSTEAFF. Full variable domain (remainder filled in from reference TRBV18 and TRBJ1-1): NAGVMQNPRHLVRRRGQEARLRCSPMKGHSHVYWYRQLPEEGLKFMVYLQKENIIDESGMPKERFSAEFPKEGPSILRIQQVVRGDSAAYFCASSPQGQGSTEAFFGQGTRLTVV.

The chain recombines TRBV5-1 with TRBJ1-3. Germline V gives CDR1 SGHRS, CDR2 YFSETQ. The CDR3 contains 16 residues. The CDR3 protein is CASSLDGVFSGNTIYF.

The chain joins TRBV3-1 to TRBJ2-1; as DNA is missing, the TRBD1 call by TCRdb cannot be tested. Germline lookup yields CDR1 LGHDT and CDR2 YNNKEL (reference sequence). The CDR3 covers 13 residues. Here the CDR3 reads CASSQGRWNEQFF.

The J gene is TRBJ2-1, the V gene TRBV11-2; TCRdb indicates TRBD2, and absent DNA this call remains unverified. Germline V gene lookup returns CDR1 SGHAT and CDR2 FQNNGV. There are 15 residues in the CDR3. The CDR3 sequence: CASSLSGGPYNEQFF.